These 6 T cell receptor beta chains were all obtained from the same sample, sequenced in a study of T cell responses to AZD1222 COVID-19 vaccine. Some clones are missing from TCRdb's copy, which holds only in-frame ones; the method was immunoSEQ multiplex PCR. The sample yields almost 35,000 clones, roughly nine tenths seen once. The starting material was peripheral blood, obtained on day 0 of AZD1222 vaccination. The source of these receptors is an adult in good health.

This clone was seen a single time. The chain couples TRBV14 to TRBJ1-1; D is ambiguous. The germline CDR1 and CDR2 sequences are SGHDN and FVKESK. The CDR3 is made up of 13 amino acids. Deletions cut 4 bases from V and 1 base from J, with 7 bases between. The CDR3 is CASSLTANTEAFF. CDR3 in DNA: TGTGCCAGCAGCCTGACCGCGAACACTGAAGCTTTCTTT.

The chain recombines TRBV5-1 with TRBJ1-4; D is undetermined. V lost 2 bases to trimming and J lost 3 bases, with 2 bases between them. The CDR3 has 12 residues. Germline V gene sequence: CDR1 SGHRS, CDR2 YFSETQ. CDR3 protein: CASSFANEKLFF. The CDR3 coding sequence is TGCGCCAGCAGCTTTGCTAATGAAAAACTGTTTTTT.

The V gene is TRBV5-6, the J gene TRBJ1-3; 7 nucleotides match TRBD1. Germline loops: CDR1 SGHDT, CDR2 YYEEEE. The V segment lost 3 bases and the J segment 0 bases; nucleotides outside the gene matches: 6. The CDR3 runs to 16 residues. The CDR3 bases are TGTGCCAGCAGCTACCCCGGGACAGCCTCTGGAAACACCATATATTTT. Translating gives CASSYPGTASGNTIYF.

The chain recombines TRBV15 with TRBJ1-2; D might be TRBD1 (5 bases). Looked up from germline, CDR1 is LNHNV and CDR2 is YYDKDF (reference sequence). Trimming left V 5 bases short and J 2 bases short, with 18 bases between. This CDR3 contains 16 residues. The CDR3 spells CATSRPDRKGNYGYTF. Written as DNA, the CDR3 is TGTGCCACCAGCCGACCAGACAGAAAGGGAAACTATGGCTACACCTTC.

The V call is TRBV5-4, the J call TRBJ2-1; 9 bases map to TRBD2. V shed 2 bases, J shed 5 bases, and the junction held 11 bases outside the gene matches. From germline, CDR1 is SGHNT and CDR2 YYREEE (reference sequence). There are 17 residues in the CDR3. In DNA, the CDR3 is TGTGCCAGCAGCTTACGCCTTAGCGGGAGCAGGAACAATGAGCAGTTCTTC. Translating gives CASSLRLSGSRNNEQFF.

This chain joins TRBV18 and TRBJ2-1, with D maybe TRBD1 (6 bases). From germline, CDR1 is KGHSH and CDR2 LQKENI. The V end was cut by 0 bases, the J end by 7 bases, with 10 bases between. The CDR3 spans 14 residues. The CDR3: CASSPPQGWNEQFF. The DNA for the CDR3 is TGTGCCAGCTCACCACCACAGGGTTGGAATGAGCAGTTCTTC.